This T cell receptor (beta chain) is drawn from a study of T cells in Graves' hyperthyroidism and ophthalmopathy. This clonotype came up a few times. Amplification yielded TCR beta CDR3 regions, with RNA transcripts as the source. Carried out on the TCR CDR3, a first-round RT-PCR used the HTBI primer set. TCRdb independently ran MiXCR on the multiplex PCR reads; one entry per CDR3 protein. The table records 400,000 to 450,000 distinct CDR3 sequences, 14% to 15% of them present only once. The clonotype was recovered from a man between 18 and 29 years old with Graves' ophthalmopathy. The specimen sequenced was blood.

The CDR3 nucleotides read TGCAGTGCTATGGGGGTCTCCTATAATTCACCCCTCCACTTT. Its protein is CSAMGVSYNSPLHF. This chain links TRBV20-1 with TRBJ1-6, with D perhaps TRBD1 (5 bases). Germline V gene sequence: CDR1 DFQATT, CDR2 SNEGSKA (reference sequence). Deletions cut 4 bases from V and 0 bases from J, with 7 bases between. This CDR3 is built from 14 residues.